This entry lists 16 T cell receptor beta chains sequenced from one sample in a study of blood T cell repertoires in COVID-19. Assay: immunoSEQ multiplex PCR; the TCRdb copy retains only in-frame clones and omits some. This table has over 200,000 clones, around 83% appearing once. Sequenced: peripheral blood. Receptor source: an elderly man with acute or convalescent COVID-19.

This clone was found a few times. The chain combines TRBV6-5 with TRBJ2-5; D is perhaps TRBD1 (7 bases). Germline CDR1 reads MNHEY; CDR2 reads SVGAGI. This CDR3 comprises 14 residues. V was cut by 2 bases and J by 5 bases, with 12 bases left in between. CDR3 bases: TGTGCCAGCAGTTACGGAGGGGGCGCGGAGACCCAGTACTTC. Translating it yields CASSYGGGAETQYF.

The V gene is TRBV11-2, the J gene TRBJ2-7; 11 bases match TRBD2. J gave up 7 bases and V 0 bases, and 8 bases lay outside the gene matches. Germline V gives CDR1 SGHAT, CDR2 FQNNGV. The CDR3 has 16 amino acids. CDR3 amino acids: CASSLDRRLAGGEQYF. For the CDR3, the DNA is TGTGCCAGCAGCTTAGATCGTCGCCTAGCGGGAGGAGAGCAGTACTTC.

V gene TRBV19 combines with J gene TRBJ2-7; D may be TRBD2 (5 bases). Trimming shortened V by 5 bases and J by 7 bases, and 21 bases separated the two germline ends. The germline CDR1 and CDR2 sequences are LNHDA and SQIVND (reference sequence). The CDR3 extends over 15 amino acids. The CDR3: CASSEGQEHAGEQYF. CDR3 in DNA: TGTGCCAGTAGTGAGGGCCAAGAGCACGCTGGGGAGCAGTACTTC.

The V and J genes are TRBV27 and TRBJ2-5; D unclear. V was cut by 3 bases and J by 5 bases, with 10 bases left in between. Germline V CDR1 and CDR2: MNHEY, SMNVEV (reference sequence). The CDR3 length is 13 residues. The CDR3 loop reads CASSFGLFETQYF. The CDR3 DNA reads TGTGCCAGCAGTTTTGGGCTTTTTGAGACCCAGTACTTC.

V gene TRBV27 combines with J gene TRBJ1-6; possibly TRBD1 for D (6 bases). Trimming took off 2 bases at V and 9 bases at J, with 20 bases between the two ends. The CDR3 consists of 17 residues. Germline V lookup: CDR1 MNHEY, CDR2 SMNVEV (reference sequence). CDR3 bases: TGTGCCAGCAGTTTAGGAACCAGGGGCTTATTCGGTTCACCCCTCCACTTT. Its translation: CASSLGTRGLFGSPLHF.

The chain is built from TRBV24-1 and TRBJ1-2; D ambiguous. Germline V lookup: CDR1 KGHDR, CDR2 SFDVKD. V was shortened by 3 bases and J by 4 bases, with 5 bases between the two germline ends. The CDR3 extends over 12 amino acids. The CDR3 region is CATSDRGYGYTF. CDR3 coding DNA: TGTGCCACCAGTGATCGGGGCTATGGCTACACCTTC.

The chain employs TRBV24-1 and TRBJ2-5; D is possibly TRBD1 (6 bases). V lost 9 bases, J lost 3 bases, and 19 bases lay in between. The V gene's germline CDR1 is KGHDR and CDR2 SFDVKD. CDR3 length: 15 residues. Here the CDR3 reads CATASGWTDKETQYF. CDR3 nucleotides: TGTGCCACCGCTTCAGGTTGGACAGATAAAGAGACCCAGTACTTC.

This chain connects TRBV15 to TRBJ1-4; 10 bases fit TRBD1. The V gene end was trimmed by 2 bases and the J gene end by 9 bases; junction bases not matched to a gene: 6. Germline assignment: CDR1 LNHNV and CDR2 YYDKDF (reference sequence). The CDR3 is made up of 15 amino acids. CDR3 residues: CATSRQMGQGKKLFF. The DNA of the CDR3 is TGTGCCACCAGCAGACAAATGGGACAGGGGAAAAAACTGTTTTTT.

The chain recombines TRBV27 with TRBJ2-3, with 8 bases matching TRBD2. V was clipped by 5 bases and J by 7 bases; unmatched bases: 8. CDR3 length equals 14 residues. The germline gives CDR1 MNHEY, CDR2 SMNVEV (reference sequence). DNA of the CDR3: TGTGCCAGCAGTACGGGACTAGATTTATATACGCAGTATTTT. Translation gives CASSTGLDLYTQYF.

This clone was seen a single time. The V and J genes are TRBV30 and TRBJ1-4, with TRBD1 as a possible D gene (6 bases). Germline lookup yields CDR1 GTSNPN and CDR2 SVGIG (reference sequence). The CDR3 spans 16 residues. Deletions cut 7 bases from V and 7 bases from J, with 25 bases between. The chain's CDR3 is CASRQAPGRVGEKLFF. CDR3 nucleotide sequence: TGTGCCTCCCGACAGGCCCCCGGACGGGTCGGTGAAAAACTGTTTTTT.

A note on this clone: Other DNA sequences in the sample encode the same CDR3. This chain connects TRBV15 to TRBJ1-3; D might be TRBD1 (6 bases). Germline CDR1 LNHNV, CDR2 YYDKDF (reference sequence). V dropped 0 bases and J dropped 1 base, with 7 bases sitting between them. This CDR3 has 15 residues. The CDR3 DNA is TGTGCCACCAGCAGAGATAGGGGGTCTGGAAACACCATATATTTT. This gives the protein CATSRDRGSGNTIYF.

The rearrangement joins TRBV5-1 to TRBJ2-1; TRBD1 agrees at 7 bases. Per germline, CDR1 SGHRS and CDR2 YFSETQ. Trimming removed 7 bases from V and 6 bases from J; junction bases left unmatched: 10. The CDR3 has 14 residues. The CDR3 sequence: CASATGDFSNEQFF. The CDR3 coding sequence is TGCGCCAGCGCAACAGGGGATTTCAGCAATGAGCAGTTCTTC.

The V gene is TRBV19, the J gene TRBJ2-7, with 8 bases lining up with TRBD1. The CDR3 has 15 residues. With V trimmed by 1 base and J by 0 bases, 2 bases remained unmatched. Germline V gene data show CDR1 as LNHDA and CDR2 as SQIVND (reference sequence). CDR3 bases: TGTGCCAGTAGTATAGCCCAGGGGGCCTCCTACGAGCAGTACTTC. Residues: CASSIAQGASYEQYF.

The rearrangement links TRBV19 to TRBJ1-1, with D perhaps TRBD1 (5 bases). The CDR3 consists of 13 residues. CDR1 LNHDA and CDR2 SQIVND come from the germline V gene (reference sequence). The V end was cut by 6 bases, the J end by 7 bases, with 15 bases between. CDR3 bases: TGTGCCAGTAGCCGTCGGGGGGTTGGTGAAGCTTTCTTT. Translation gives CASSRRGVGEAFF.

The rearrangement uses TRBV3-1 (or the pseudogene TRBV3-2) and TRBJ2-3; D gene ambiguous. V lost 2 bases, J lost 5 bases, and 8 bases lay in between. CDR3 size: 13 residues. The V gene's germline CDR1 is LGHDT and CDR2 YNNKEL (reference sequence). The CDR3 is CASSQRSIDTQYF. The CDR3 DNA reads TGTGCCAGCAGCCAAAGATCTATAGATACGCAGTATTTT.

This clone turned up a few times. The chain couples TRBV25-1 to TRBJ2-5, with a possible D match to TRBD1 (5 bases). V lost 5 bases and J lost 5, with 18 bases in between. The CDR3 is 15 residues long. Germline V CDR1 and CDR2: MGHDK, SYGVNS. CDR3 loop: CASSPRLGAVETQYF. For the CDR3, the DNA is TGTGCCAGCAGTCCCCGTCTTGGGGCGGTGGAGACCCAGTACTTC.